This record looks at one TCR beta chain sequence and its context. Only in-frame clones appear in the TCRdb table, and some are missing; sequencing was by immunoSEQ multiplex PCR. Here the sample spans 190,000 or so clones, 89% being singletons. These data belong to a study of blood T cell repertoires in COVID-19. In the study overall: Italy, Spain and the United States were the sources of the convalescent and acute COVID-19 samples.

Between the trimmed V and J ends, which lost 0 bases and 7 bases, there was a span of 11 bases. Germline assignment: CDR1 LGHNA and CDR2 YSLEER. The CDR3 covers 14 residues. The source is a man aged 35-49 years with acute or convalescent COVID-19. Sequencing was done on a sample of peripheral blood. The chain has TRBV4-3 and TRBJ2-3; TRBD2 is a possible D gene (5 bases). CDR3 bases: TGCGCCAGCAGCCAAGATGGACTGGACCATACGCAGTATTTT. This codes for CASSQDGLDHTQYF.